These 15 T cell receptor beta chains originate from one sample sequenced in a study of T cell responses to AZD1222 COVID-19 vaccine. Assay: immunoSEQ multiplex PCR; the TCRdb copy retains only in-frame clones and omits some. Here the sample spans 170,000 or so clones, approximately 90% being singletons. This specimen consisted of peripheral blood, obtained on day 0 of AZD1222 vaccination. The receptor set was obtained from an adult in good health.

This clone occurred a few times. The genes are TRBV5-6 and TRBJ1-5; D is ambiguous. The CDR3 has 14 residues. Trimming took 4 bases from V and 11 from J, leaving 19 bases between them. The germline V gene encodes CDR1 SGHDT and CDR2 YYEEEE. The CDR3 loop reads CASSLRDGGGSQHF. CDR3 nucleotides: TGTGCCAGCAGCCTCCGAGACGGCGGAGGATCCCAGCATTTT.

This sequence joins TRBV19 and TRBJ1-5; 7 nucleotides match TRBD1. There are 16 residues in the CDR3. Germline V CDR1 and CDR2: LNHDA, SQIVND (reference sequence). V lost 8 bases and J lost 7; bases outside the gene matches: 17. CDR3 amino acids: CASHNPTRGLEQPQHF. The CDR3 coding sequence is TGTGCCAGTCACAACCCGACAAGGGGGCTGGAACAGCCCCAGCATTTT.

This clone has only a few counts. The CDR3 DNA follows: TGTGCCAGCAGCCCCCAGACAGTTTCCTACGAGCAGTACTTC. Protein sequence: CASSPQTVSYEQYF. The chain joins TRBV7-2 to TRBJ2-7; D might be TRBD1 (5 bases). CDR1 SGHTA and CDR2 FQGNSA come from the germline V gene. Trimming took off 5 bases at V and 1 base at J, with 12 bases between the two ends. The CDR3 runs 14 residues.

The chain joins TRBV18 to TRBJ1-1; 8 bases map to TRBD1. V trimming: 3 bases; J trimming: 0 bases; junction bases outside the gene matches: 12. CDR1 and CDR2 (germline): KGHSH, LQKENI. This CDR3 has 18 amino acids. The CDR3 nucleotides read TGTGCCAGCTCACCGACCGGATCGGGACAGGAGTTGAACACTGAAGCTTTCTTT. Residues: CASSPTGSGQELNTEAFF. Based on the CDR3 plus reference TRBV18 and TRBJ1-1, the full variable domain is NAGVMQNPRHLVRRRGQEARLRCSPMKGHSHVYWYRQLPEEGLKFMVYLQKENIIDESGMPKERFSAEFPKEGPSILRIQQVVRGDSAAYFCASSPTGSGQELNTEAFFGQGTRLTVV.

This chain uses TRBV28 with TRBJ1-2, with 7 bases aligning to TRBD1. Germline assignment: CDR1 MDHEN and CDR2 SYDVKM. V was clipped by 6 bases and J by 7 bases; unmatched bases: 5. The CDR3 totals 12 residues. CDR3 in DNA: TGTGCCAGCAGCCTGGACAGGATTGGCTACACCTTC. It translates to CASSLDRIGYTF.

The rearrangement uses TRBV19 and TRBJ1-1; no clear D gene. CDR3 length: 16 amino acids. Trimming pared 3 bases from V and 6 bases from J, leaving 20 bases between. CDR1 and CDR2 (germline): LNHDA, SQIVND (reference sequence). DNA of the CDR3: TGTGCCAGTAGTATGGGTCTCCCCCGGAGGGTCGCTGAAGCTTTCTTT. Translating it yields CASSMGLPRRVAEAFF.

CDR3: CASSTTAYNEQFF. The CDR3 DNA reads TGTGCCAGCAGTACGACCGCCTACAATGAGCAGTTCTTC. The chain uses TRBV12-3 or TRBV12-4 and TRBJ2-1; D not certain. With 5 bases removed from V and 2 bases from J, the gap between germline ends came to 7 bases. There are 13 residues in the CDR3.

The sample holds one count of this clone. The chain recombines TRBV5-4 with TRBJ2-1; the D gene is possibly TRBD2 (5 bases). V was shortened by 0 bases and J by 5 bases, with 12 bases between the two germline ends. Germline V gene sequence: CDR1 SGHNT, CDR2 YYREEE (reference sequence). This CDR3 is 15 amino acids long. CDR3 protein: CASSLGGVGNNEQFF. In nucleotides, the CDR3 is TGTGCCAGCAGCTTGGGGGGAGTAGGGAACAATGAGCAGTTCTTC.

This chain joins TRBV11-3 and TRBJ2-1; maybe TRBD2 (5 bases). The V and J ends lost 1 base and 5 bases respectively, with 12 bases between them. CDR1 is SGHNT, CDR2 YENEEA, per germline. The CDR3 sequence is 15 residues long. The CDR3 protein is CASSLGRWPNNEQFF. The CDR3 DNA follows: TGTGCCAGCAGCTTAGGGAGGTGGCCGAACAATGAGCAGTTCTTC.

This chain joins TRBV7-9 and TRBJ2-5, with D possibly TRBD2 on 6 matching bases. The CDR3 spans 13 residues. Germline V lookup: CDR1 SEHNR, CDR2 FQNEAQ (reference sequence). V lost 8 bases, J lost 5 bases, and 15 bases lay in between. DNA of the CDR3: TGTGCCAGCGGAGGAGGGGTTGCGGAGACCCAGTACTTC. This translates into CASGGGVAETQYF.

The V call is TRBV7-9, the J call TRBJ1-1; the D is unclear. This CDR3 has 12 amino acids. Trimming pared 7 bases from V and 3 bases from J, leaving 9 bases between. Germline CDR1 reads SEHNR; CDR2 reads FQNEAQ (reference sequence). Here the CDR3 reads CASTSGDTEAFF. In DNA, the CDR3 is TGTGCCAGCACCTCGGGCGACACTGAAGCTTTCTTT.

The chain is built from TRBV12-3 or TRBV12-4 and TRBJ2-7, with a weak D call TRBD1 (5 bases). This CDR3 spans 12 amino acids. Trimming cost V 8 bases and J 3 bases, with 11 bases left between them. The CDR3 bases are TGTGCCAGCGGATCAGACAGCTACGAGCAGTACTTC. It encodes CASGSDSYEQYF.

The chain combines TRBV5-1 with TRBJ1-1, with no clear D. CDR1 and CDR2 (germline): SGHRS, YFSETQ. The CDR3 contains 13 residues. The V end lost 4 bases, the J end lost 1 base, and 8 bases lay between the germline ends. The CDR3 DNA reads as TGCGCCAGCAGCCCCTGGGAGAACACTGAAGCTTTCTTT. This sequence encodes CASSPWENTEAFF.

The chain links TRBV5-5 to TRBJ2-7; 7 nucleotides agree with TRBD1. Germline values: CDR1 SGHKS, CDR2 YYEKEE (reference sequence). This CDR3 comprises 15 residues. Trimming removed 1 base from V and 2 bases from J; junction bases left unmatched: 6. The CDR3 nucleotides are TGTGCCAGCAGCTTGATGACAGGGACGACCTACGAGCAGTACTTC. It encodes CASSLMTGTTYEQYF.

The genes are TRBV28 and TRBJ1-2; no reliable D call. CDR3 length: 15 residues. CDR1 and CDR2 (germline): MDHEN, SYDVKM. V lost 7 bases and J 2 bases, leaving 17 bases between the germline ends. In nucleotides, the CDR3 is TGTGCCAGCACTGCTGGGCCCCTAGGGAACTATGGCTACACCTTC. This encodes CASTAGPLGNYGYTF.